These 14 T cell receptor beta chains were sequenced from one sample in a study of T cell responses to AZD1222 COVID-19 vaccine. Clones were sequenced by immunoSEQ multiplex PCR, and TCRdb holds only the in-frame ones, with some missing. Here the sample spans about 110,000 clones, 70% to 90% being singletons. Specimen: peripheral blood, collected on day 0 of AZD1222 vaccination. The receptor set was obtained from an adult in good health.

This chain joins TRBV13 and TRBJ2-3, with TRBD2 as a possible D gene (5 bases). V was trimmed by 0 bases and J by 6 bases, leaving 13 bases between them. The CDR3 has 15 residues. Germline V gene lookup returns CDR1 PRHDT and CDR2 FYEKMQ (reference sequence). For the CDR3, the DNA is TGTGCCAGCAGCTTAGGCAATTCAGGAGGCGATACGCAGTATTTT. Protein sequence: CASSLGNSGGDTQYF.

The chain has TRBV18 and TRBJ1-1; a weak D match, TRBD1 (6 bases). Per the germline V gene, CDR1 is KGHSH and CDR2 is LQKENI. Trimming took off 4 bases at V and 2 bases at J, with 14 bases between the two ends. The CDR3 spans 15 residues. Here the CDR3 reads CASSQTTGLNTEAFF. Written as DNA, the CDR3 is TGTGCCAGCTCACAGACGACAGGATTAAACACTGAAGCTTTCTTT.

The V and J genes are TRBV5-6 and TRBJ1-5, with a possible D match to TRBD1 (6 bases). V gave up 0 bases and J gave up 0 bases, with 10 bases separating them. The CDR3 runs 16 residues. Germline V gene data show CDR1 as SGHDT and CDR2 as YYEEEE. CDR3 nucleotides: TGTGCCAGCAGCTTGGGTCGACAGGTTAGCAATCAGCCCCAGCATTTT. Its translation is CASSLGRQVSNQPQHF.

The V gene is TRBV6-5, the J gene TRBJ1-1, with 9 bases that match TRBD1. Trimming took 6 bases from V and 6 from J; bases not matched to a gene: 5. The CDR3 has 13 amino acids. CDR1 MNHEY and CDR2 SVGAGI come from the germline V gene. CDR3: CASSDRGVSEAFF. The CDR3 nucleotides read TGTGCCAGCAGCGACAGGGGGGTTTCTGAAGCTTTCTTT.

This rearrangement joins TRBV4-1 to TRBJ2-2, with 10 bases aligning to TRBD1. The ends lost 3 bases at V and 5 bases at J; junction bases unmatched: 6. CDR1 is MGHRA, CDR2 YSYEKL, per germline. This CDR3 is 16 amino acids long. The CDR3 is CASSHRDRGLTGELFF. CDR3 nucleotides: TGCGCCAGCAGCCATCGAGACAGGGGGCTTACCGGGGAGCTGTTTTTT.

The chain uses TRBV14 and TRBJ2-2; 7 nucleotides match TRBD1. V trimming: 3 bases; J trimming: 7 bases; junction bases outside the gene matches: 11. The CDR3 is 16 amino acids. Germline V gene data show CDR1 as SGHDN and CDR2 as FVKESK. The CDR3 loop reads CASSHPRQGDNGELFF. The CDR3 DNA is TGTGCCAGCAGCCACCCCCGACAGGGAGATAACGGGGAGCTGTTTTTT.

V gene TRBV5-1 combines with J gene TRBJ1-1, with D possibly TRBD1 on 6 matching bases. This CDR3 has 17 residues. CDR1 and CDR2 from the germline V gene are SGHRS and YFSETQ. V lost 0 bases to trimming and J lost 4 bases, with 19 bases between them. The CDR3 spells CASSLGQGRRSGTEAFF. The CDR3 DNA is TGCGCCAGCAGCTTGGGTCAGGGGCGTAGGAGCGGCACTGAAGCTTTCTTT.

The rearrangement joins TRBV30 to TRBJ2-4; the D gene is possibly TRBD1 (6 bases). The CDR3 is 14 residues long. The germline V gene encodes CDR1 GTSNPN and CDR2 SVGIG (reference sequence). Trimming shortened V by 0 bases and J by 6 bases, and 12 bases separated the two germline ends. CDR3 nucleotides: TGTGCCTGGAGTGTAAAAGGGGGAAGAAACATTCAGTACTTC. Encoded protein: CAWSVKGGRNIQYF.

This clone appeared once. The chain links TRBV6-4 to TRBJ2-2; 9 bases are shared with TRBD2. This CDR3 has 15 residues. Per the germline V gene, CDR1 is MRHNA and CDR2 is SNTAGT. Trimming at V came to 6 bases and at J to 5 bases, leaving 7 bases not matched to a gene. CDR3 sequence: CASSPRAGGTGELFF. DNA for the CDR3: TGTGCCAGCAGCCCAAGAGCGGGAGGTACCGGGGAGCTGTTTTTT.

The chain uses TRBV4-1 and TRBJ2-3; 7 nucleotides align to TRBD2. CDR3 length equals 17 residues. V was clipped by 1 base and J by 0 bases; unmatched bases: 7. Germline CDR1 is MGHRA and CDR2 is YSYEKL. The CDR3 protein is CASSQVPAGSSTDTQYF. As DNA, the CDR3 is TGCGCCAGCAGCCAAGTCCCAGCGGGGTCTAGCACAGATACGCAGTATTTT.

This clone was found once. V usage is TRBV7-8 and J usage is TRBJ1-5; TRBD1 matches at 9 bases. J lost 4 bases, V lost 0 bases, and 13 bases had no gene match. The CDR3 contains 19 residues. Germline lookup yields CDR1 SGHVS and CDR2 FQNEAQ. The CDR3 here is CASSLARQGGDVLNQPQHF. CDR3 sequence (DNA): TGTGCCAGCAGCTTAGCCCGACAGGGGGGGGACGTATTGAATCAGCCCCAGCATTTT.

The rearrangement joins TRBV5-4 to TRBJ2-7, with unresolved D. V lost 0 bases to trimming and J lost 5 bases, with 12 bases between them. Germline V gene sequence: CDR1 SGHNT, CDR2 YYREEE (reference sequence). The CDR3 contains 14 residues. CDR3 DNA: TGTGCCAGCAGCTTGGAAGGGCCCCTCGACGAGCAGTACTTC. It translates to CASSLEGPLDEQYF.

This chain links TRBV9 with TRBJ1-2; D unclear. The CDR3 sequence is 14 residues long. CDR1 SGDLS and CDR2 YYNGEE come from the germline V gene. V lost 0 bases, J lost 5 bases, and 11 bases lay in between. The CDR3 DNA is TGTGCCAGCAGCGTAGGGTCAGGTGGATATGGCTACACCTTC. This translates into CASSVGSGGYGYTF.

This chain uses TRBV4-3 with TRBJ2-3; TRBD2 is a possible D gene (5 bases). CDR3 size: 17 residues. Trimming left V 0 bases short and J 0 bases short, with 13 bases between. Germline V gene lookup returns CDR1 LGHNA and CDR2 YSLEER. This CDR3 reads CASSQDWGERSTDTQYF. The CDR3 bases are TGCGCCAGCAGCCAAGATTGGGGAGAGCGGAGCACAGATACGCAGTATTTT.